The rows below give T cell receptor beta chains drawn from one sample of a study of cytomegalovirus exposure and HLA in healthy donors. The protocol was immunoSEQ multiplex PCR, while the TCRdb copy is restricted to in-frame clones and leaves out a portion. The table includes around 100,000 clones, 55% to 75% detected once. Sequenced input: PBMCs. Source of these receptors: a man aged 25-45 years in good health and CMV-seropositive. The CDR3 runs from the conserved cysteine through the conserved F or W. A D gene is named only where the DNA matches it firmly. Clone size is not always given. Where it is, it says once, few, many or a class for expanded clones.

j_gene: TRBJ1-4
len: 15
v_gene: TRBV28
d_gene: NA
abundance: NA
CDR3nt: TGTGCCAGCAGTGGGGAGACTACCTGGGATGAAAAACTGTTTTTT
CDR3aa: CASSGETTWDEKLFF

j_gene: TRBJ2-1
len: 16
v_gene: TRBV7-6
d_gene: TRBD1
abundance: NA
CDR3nt: TGTGCCAGCAGCTTAAGTTCAGGGGGCAGCTACAATGAGCAGTTCTTC
CDR3aa: CASSLSSGGSYNEQFF

j_gene: TRBJ2-7
len: 14
v_gene: TRBV29-1
d_gene: TRBD1
abundance: NA
CDR3nt: TGCAGCGTTTACGACAGGGTGGGATCCTACGAGCAGTACTTC
CDR3aa: CSVYDRVGSYEQYF

j_gene: TRBJ2-7
len: 13
v_gene: TRBV10-2
d_gene: NA
abundance: NA
CDR3nt: TGCGCCAGCAGCGGGGGAGCTCCCTACGAGCAGTACTTC
CDR3aa: CASSGGAPYEQYF

j_gene: TRBJ2-3
len: 15
v_gene: TRBV5-5
d_gene: TRBD2
abundance: few
CDR3nt: TGTGCCAGCGACGGACTAGCGGGAGTAGGAGATACGCAGTATTTT
CDR3aa: CASDGLAGVGDTQYF

j_gene: TRBJ1-1
len: 14
v_gene: TRBV5-6
d_gene: NA
abundance: NA
CDR3nt: TGTGCCAGCAGCCCAAATAGGGGTGGCACTGAAGCTTTCTTT
CDR3aa: CASSPNRGGTEAFF

j_gene: TRBJ1-2
len: 14
v_gene: TRBV19
d_gene: NA
abundance: NA
CDR3nt: TGTGCCAGTAGTATAGACGGAGCCAACTATGGCTACACCTTC
CDR3aa: CASSIDGANYGYTF

j_gene: TRBJ2-7
len: 14
v_gene: TRBV4-1
d_gene: NA
abundance: NA
CDR3nt: TGCGCCAGCAGCCTCCGAGTCTCCGATTACGAGCAGTACTTC
CDR3aa: CASSLRVSDYEQYF

j_gene: TRBJ1-2
len: 16
v_gene: TRBV7-2
d_gene: NA
abundance: few
CDR3nt: TGTGCCAGCAGCTTCGGTGGGGAGAACTGGAGGAATGGCTACACCTTC
CDR3aa: CASSFGGENWRNGYTF

j_gene: TRBJ1-1
len: 13
v_gene: TRBV29-1
d_gene: NA
abundance: NA
CDR3nt: TGCAGCGTTCGATGGCAGGGTAACTCTGAAGCTTTCTTT
CDR3aa: CSVRWQGNSEAFF

j_gene: TRBJ1-4
len: 14
v_gene: TRBV11-2
d_gene: NA
abundance: NA
CDR3nt: TGTGCCAGCAGCTTACAGGCCACCGCGGAAAAACTGTTTTTT
CDR3aa: CASSLQATAEKLFF

j_gene: TRBJ1-2
len: 16
v_gene: TRBV27
d_gene: NA
abundance: NA
CDR3nt: TGTGCCAGCAGTACATACAGGGTCGGGGTGGACTATGGCTACACCTTC
CDR3aa: CASSTYRVGVDYGYTF

j_gene: TRBJ2-2
len: 16
v_gene: TRBV5-6
d_gene: TRBD1
abundance: NA
CDR3nt: TGTGCCAGCAGCTTGGGACAGGGTTGGAACACCGGGGAGCTGTTTTTT
CDR3aa: CASSLGQGWNTGELFF

j_gene: TRBJ1-1
len: 13
v_gene: TRBV6-4
d_gene: NA
abundance: NA
CDR3nt: TGTGCCAGCAGTCGCGGGATTGGCACTGAAGCTTTCTTT
CDR3aa: CASSRGIGTEAFF

j_gene: TRBJ2-3
len: 14
v_gene: TRBV30
d_gene: NA
abundance: once
CDR3nt: TGTGCCTGGAGTCAAGGGGTTAACACAGATACGCAGTATTTT
CDR3aa: CAWSQGVNTDTQYF

j_gene: TRBJ2-3
len: 17
v_gene: TRBV4-3
d_gene: NA
abundance: NA
CDR3nt: TGCGCCAGCAGCCAAGTTTCAACGGGAGTAGGCACAGATACGCAGTATTTT
CDR3aa: CASSQVSTGVGTDTQYF

j_gene: TRBJ1-2
len: 10
v_gene: TRBV29-1
d_gene: NA
abundance: NA
CDR3nt: TGCAGCGTAATCGGAGATGGCTACACCTTC
CDR3aa: CSVIGDGYTF

j_gene: TRBJ1-1
len: 13
v_gene: TRBV28
d_gene: TRBD1
abundance: NA
CDR3nt: TGTGCCAGCAAAGACAGGGGGCTCACTGAAGCTTTCTTT
CDR3aa: CASKDRGLTEAFF

j_gene: TRBJ2-7
len: 15
v_gene: TRBV7-6
d_gene: NA
abundance: NA
CDR3nt: TGTGCCAGCAGCAAAGACAGCACTCTCTCCTACGAGCAGTACTTC
CDR3aa: CASSKDSTLSYEQYF

j_gene: TRBJ1-2
len: 14
v_gene: TRBV5-1
d_gene: NA
abundance: NA
CDR3nt: TGCGCCAGCAGGAGTATAGGGGCGTATACGGGCTACACCTTC
CDR3aa: CASRSIGAYTGYTF

j_gene: TRBJ1-2
len: 15
v_gene: TRBV6-5
d_gene: TRBD1
abundance: NA
CDR3nt: TGTGCCACCCACTTTATCGGTGAGGGGGCAAATGGCTACACCTTC
CDR3aa: CATHFIGEGANGYTF

j_gene: TRBJ2-5
len: 13
v_gene: TRBV29-1
d_gene: TRBD1
abundance: NA
CDR3nt: TGCAGCGTTCGGGACAGGGGAGTCGAGACCCAGTACTTC
CDR3aa: CSVRDRGVETQYF

j_gene: TRBJ2-1
len: 15
v_gene: TRBV2
d_gene: TRBD2
abundance: NA
CDR3nt: TGTGCCAGCAGTGAAGCAAGCGGGGGCCTCGGTGAGCAGTTCTTC
CDR3aa: CASSEASGGLGEQFF

j_gene: TRBJ1-2
len: 14
v_gene: TRBV27
d_gene: NA
abundance: once
CDR3nt: TGTGCCAGCAGCCCTGGGGGGGTGAACTATGGCTACACCTTC
CDR3aa: CASSPGGVNYGYTF

j_gene: TRBJ1-5
len: 15
v_gene: TRBV19
d_gene: TRBD1
abundance: NA
CDR3nt: TGTGCCAGTAGTACCCTCGGGACAGGGAATCAGCCCCAGCATTTT
CDR3aa: CASSTLGTGNQPQHF

j_gene: TRBJ2-7
len: 16
v_gene: TRBV5-1
d_gene: NA
abundance: once
CDR3nt: TGCGCCAGCAGCTCGAACTTGGACATTAGCTCCTACGAGCAGTACTTC
CDR3aa: CASSSNLDISSYEQYF

j_gene: TRBJ1-3
len: 14
v_gene: TRBV7-9
d_gene: NA
abundance: NA
CDR3nt: TGTGCCAGCAGCTTAGCGGCCTCTGGAAACACCATATATTTT
CDR3aa: CASSLAASGNTIYF

j_gene: TRBJ2-7
len: 13
v_gene: TRBV7-6
d_gene: NA
abundance: NA
CDR3nt: TGTGCCAGCAGCTTAGGACAGCTCTACGAGCAGTACTTC
CDR3aa: CASSLGQLYEQYF

j_gene: TRBJ2-5
len: 14
v_gene: TRBV6-5
d_gene: NA
abundance: once
CDR3nt: TGTGCCAGCAGTTACTCGTGGAGGGGAGAGACCCAGTACTTC
CDR3aa: CASSYSWRGETQYF

j_gene: TRBJ1-3
len: 14
v_gene: TRBV9
d_gene: TRBD1
abundance: NA
CDR3nt: TGTGCCAGCACCACGGGACAGCCAGGAAACACCATATATTTT
CDR3aa: CASTTGQPGNTIYF

j_gene: TRBJ2-1
len: 16
v_gene: TRBV13
d_gene: TRBD2
abundance: few
CDR3nt: TGTGCCAGCAGCCGCACTAGCGGGAGGTGGAACAATGAGCAGTTCTTC
CDR3aa: CASSRTSGRWNNEQFF

j_gene: TRBJ2-5
len: 20
v_gene: TRBV27
d_gene: NA
abundance: NA
CDR3nt: TGTGCCAGCAGTTTAGAGTCGGAGGACCCCCTCTCTACATTCCAAGAGACCCAGTACTTC
CDR3aa: CASSLESEDPLSTFQETQYF

j_gene: TRBJ2-2
len: 15
v_gene: TRBV5-1
d_gene: TRBD2
abundance: NA
CDR3nt: TGCGCCAGCAGCTTTAGCGGGAGGAACACCGGGGAGCTGTTTTTT
CDR3aa: CASSFSGRNTGELFF

j_gene: TRBJ2-7
len: 16
v_gene: TRBV4-2
d_gene: NA
abundance: NA
CDR3nt: TGTGCCAGCAGCCAAGAGTCCGATACAACCATTTACGAGCAGTACTTC
CDR3aa: CASSQESDTTIYEQYF

j_gene: TRBJ1-2
len: 15
v_gene: TRBV28
d_gene: TRBD1
abundance: NA
CDR3nt: TGTGCCAGCAGCCCTCGTGGACAGGGGGCAGGGGGCTACACCTTC
CDR3aa: CASSPRGQGAGGYTF

j_gene: TRBJ2-5
len: 18
v_gene: TRBV4-3
d_gene: TRBD2
abundance: NA
CDR3nt: TGCGCCAGCAGCCAAGGCCTCCCGGGAGGCTCGTGGGGAGAGACCCAGTACTTC
CDR3aa: CASSQGLPGGSWGETQYF

j_gene: TRBJ1-2
len: 16
v_gene: TRBV5-6
d_gene: NA
abundance: NA
CDR3nt: TGTGCCAGCAGCCCCTCCGAGGTACGCTCTAACTATGGCTACACCTTC
CDR3aa: CASSPSEVRSNYGYTF

j_gene: TRBJ2-6
len: 17
v_gene: TRBV7-6
d_gene: TRBD1
abundance: NA
CDR3nt: TGTGCCAGCAGCTTAGGACAGGGGGTTGTGGGGGCCAACGTCCTGACTTTC
CDR3aa: CASSLGQGVVGANVLTF